Shown below are 20 T cell receptor beta chains from a single sample sequenced in a study of shared clonotypes between healthy human individuals. The method was immunoSEQ multiplex PCR; TCRdb's version includes in-frame clones alone and lacks a portion of them. The repertoire includes about 2.4 million clones, roughly 93% of them detected once, and more than 0.35% sits in the top ten. Sequenced material: naive CD4+ T cells from PBMCs. Noted subset: CD45RA+ positively selected. The origin of the receptors is a man aged 18 to 30 in good health. Some clones in this sample may be carry-over from other donors' samples.

This chain links TRBV5-6 with TRBJ2-6, with D unresolved. Germline assignment: CDR1 SGHDT and CDR2 YYEEEE. Deletions cut 0 bases from V and 0 bases from J, with 7 bases between. The CDR3 has 16 residues. The CDR3 sequence: CASSLDPVSGANVLTF. DNA for the CDR3: TGTGCCAGCAGCTTGGACCCAGTCTCTGGGGCCAACGTCCTGACTTTC.

This sequence joins TRBV7-9 and TRBJ1-2; no clear D. The V end lost 4 bases, the J end lost 0 bases, and 12 bases lay between the germline ends. Germline-derived CDR1 and CDR2 are SEHNR and FQNEAQ (reference sequence). This CDR3 is built from 15 residues. CDR3 sequence: CASSSPRPTNYGYTF. The CDR3 nucleotides are TGTGCCAGCAGCTCCCCCCGTCCAACTAACTATGGCTACACCTTC.

The CDR3 coding sequence is TGTGCCAGCAGCTTAGGTCCGGGGGCGGGACAAGAGACCCAGTACTTC. Encoded protein: CASSLGPGAGQETQYF. The rearrangement uses TRBV7-3 and TRBJ2-5; possibly TRBD1 or TRBD2 for D (6 bases each). The CDR3 is 16 amino acids. CDR1 is SGHTA, CDR2 FQGTGA, per germline. Trimming stripped 2 bases from V and 2 bases from J, with 15 bases between.

This chain uses TRBV4-1 with TRBJ1-2, with a possible D match to TRBD1 (5 bases). CDR3 size: 15 residues. The germline V gene has CDR1 MGHRA and CDR2 YSYEKL. Trimming cost V 4 bases and J 3 bases, with 15 bases left between them. DNA for the CDR3: TGCGCCAGCAGCCCCGGAGGGGCTCTCTACTATGGCTACACCTTC. The encoded protein is CASSPGGALYYGYTF.

V usage is TRBV7-8 and J usage is TRBJ1-1; the D is unclear. Germline CDR1 and CDR2: SGHVS and FQNEAQ. The CDR3 length is 13 residues. Trimming removed 3 bases from V and 4 bases from J, with 9 bases in between. CDR3 nucleotide sequence: TGTGCCAGCAGCTTTACTGTGAGCACTGAAGCTTTCTTT. Encoded protein: CASSFTVSTEAFF.

This clone was detected only once. The V gene is TRBV27, the J gene TRBJ2-7; D not resolved. The CDR3 has 13 residues. The V end was cut by 3 bases, the J end by 4 bases, with 10 bases between. Per the germline V gene, CDR1 is MNHEY and CDR2 is SMNVEV (reference sequence). The CDR3 DNA reads as TGTGCCAGCAGTTTTACACGATTTTACGAGCAGTACTTC. Translated, it gives CASSFTRFYEQYF.

About this clone itself: The same CDR3 arises from other DNA sequences in this sample as well. The CDR3 is CASSLEGNTIYF. The CDR3 DNA is TGCGCCAGCAGCCTCGAAGGAAACACCATATATTTT. This chain uses TRBV5-1 with TRBJ1-3; D gene ambiguous. CDR1 is SGHRS, CDR2 YFSETQ, per germline. V was shortened by 4 bases and J by 4 bases, with 6 bases between the two germline ends. CDR3 length equals 12 residues.

The chain links TRBV9 to TRBJ2-1; 10 bases agree with TRBD2. The V gene end was trimmed by 1 base and the J gene end by 8 bases; junction bases not matched to a gene: 12. Germline-derived CDR1 and CDR2 are SGDLS and YYNGEE. CDR3 length: 17 residues. CDR3 DNA: TGTGCCAGCAGCGTATCTACTAGCGGGAAAAGGGGGGATGAGCAGTTCTTC. Encoded protein: CASSVSTSGKRGDEQFF.

The gene calls are TRBV19 and TRBJ2-1, with D uncertain. The CDR3 has 11 residues. The V end was cut by 4 bases, the J end by 10 bases, with 8 bases between. Germline V gene lookup returns CDR1 LNHDA and CDR2 SQIVND (reference sequence). CDR3 DNA sequence: TGTGCCAGTAGTAGAGCTGGGGAGCAGTTCTTC. Translation: CASSRAGEQFF.

This clone was recorded once. The chain has TRBV4-3 and TRBJ2-1; D remains ambiguous. CDR1 and CDR2 (germline): LGHNA, YSLEER. V lost 0 bases and J 0 bases, leaving 12 bases between the germline ends. CDR3 length: 17 residues. The CDR3 region is CASSQDLLPVSYNEQFF. The DNA of the CDR3 is TGCGCCAGCAGCCAAGATCTGTTACCAGTCTCCTACAATGAGCAGTTCTTC.

This clone came up once. The rearrangement joins TRBV28 to TRBJ1-1, with 7 bases lining up with TRBD1. The ends lost 4 bases at V and 4 bases at J; junction bases unmatched: 12. Per germline, CDR1 MDHEN and CDR2 SYDVKM. The CDR3 length is 16 residues. This CDR3 reads CASSSTGFRDGTEAFF. Here the CDR3 DNA reads TGTGCCAGCAGTTCGACAGGGTTCAGGGATGGCACTGAAGCTTTCTTT. The full variable domain, in which reference TRBV28 and TRBJ1-1 provide the parts outside the CDR3, is DVKVTQSSRYLVKRTGEKVFLECVQDMDHENMFWYRQDPGLGLRLIYFSYDVKMKEKGDIPEGYSVSREKKERFSLILESASTNQTSMYLCASSSTGFRDGTEAFFGQGTRLTVV.

The chain joins TRBV10-3 to TRBJ1-2; D gene ambiguous. The CDR3 has 13 residues. Trimming took 8 bases from V and 3 from J, leaving 13 bases between them. Looked up from germline, CDR1 is ENHRY and CDR2 is SYGVKD. This CDR3 is CAILGVDDYGYTF. In DNA, the CDR3 is TGTGCCATCCTTGGGGTCGACGACTATGGCTACACCTTC.

V gene TRBV2 combines with J gene TRBJ2-3; D unresolved. The CDR3 has 11 amino acids. Germline values: CDR1 SNHLY, CDR2 FYNNEI. V was pared by 6 bases and J by 6 bases, with 7 bases between. The chain's CDR3 is CASSLSDTQYF. The CDR3 DNA is TGTGCCAGCAGCCTTAGCGATACGCAGTATTTT. The full variable domain, with the rest looked up from reference TRBV2 and TRBJ2-3, is EPEVTQTPSHQVTQMGQEVILRCVPISNHLYFYWYRQILGQKVEFLVSFYNNEISEKSEIFDDQFSVERPDGSNFTLKIRSTKLEDSAMYFCASSLSDTQYFGPGTRLTVL.

Of note for this clone: Other DNA sequences in the sample encode the same CDR3. This chain uses TRBV5-1 with TRBJ2-1; TRBD2 matches 15 bases. Germline V CDR1 and CDR2: SGHRS, YFSETQ. This CDR3 spans 16 amino acids. Trimming removed 7 bases from V and 8 bases from J; junction bases left unmatched: 10. The DNA for the CDR3 is TGCGCCAGCTCCTTGGGACTAGCGGGAGGTGTGGATGAGCAGTTCTTC. It encodes CASSLGLAGGVDEQFF.

This sequence joins TRBV19 and TRBJ2-3; 10 nucleotides line up with TRBD2. The CDR3 has 16 amino acids. Trimming took 4 bases from V and 2 from J; bases not matched to a gene: 6. Germline lookup yields CDR1 LNHDA and CDR2 SQIVND (reference sequence). The CDR3 nucleotides read TGTGCCAGTAGTAATGTAGCGGGAGGAATCACAGATACGCAGTATTTT. Protein product: CASSNVAGGITDTQYF.

The CDR3 region is CASSWGWAAVQWGTEAFF. In DNA, the CDR3 is TGTGCCAGCAGCTGGGGTTGGGCCGCCGTTCAGTGGGGCACTGAAGCTTTCTTT. The chain recombines TRBV5-4 with TRBJ1-1; no reliable D call. V was trimmed by 3 bases and J by 4 bases, leaving 25 bases between them. Germline V gene data show CDR1 as SGHNT and CDR2 as YYREEE (reference sequence). The CDR3 covers 18 residues.

This chain joins TRBV5-4 and TRBJ2-3; D call uncertain. Trimming took off 4 bases at V and 0 bases at J, with 12 bases between the two ends. The CDR3 extends over 15 amino acids. Germline lookup yields CDR1 SGHNT and CDR2 YYREEE (reference sequence). In DNA form, the CDR3 reads TGTGCCAGCAGCCTCGGCGGAACTAGCACAGATACGCAGTATTTT. As protein: CASSLGGTSTDTQYF.

This chain connects TRBV10-1 to TRBJ2-4, with D tentatively TRBD2 (6 bases). CDR3 length: 15 residues. Trimming pared 0 bases from V and 8 bases from J, leaving 14 bases between. CDR1 is WNHNN, CDR2 SYGVQD, per germline (reference sequence). The DNA for the CDR3 is TGCGCCAGCAGTGAGTCGCGAAGGCCGGGGGACATTCAGTACTTC. The encoded protein is CASSESRRPGDIQYF.

CDR3 coding DNA: TGCGCCAGCAGTTCCGGGACAGGGGGCCCAACATACAATGAGCAGTTCTTC. It specifies CASSSGTGGPTYNEQFF. The chain uses TRBV5-1 and TRBJ2-1, with TRBD1 matching over 12 bases. After removal of 5 bases from V and 4 bases from J, the junction contained 10 bases not matched to a gene. This CDR3 comprises 17 residues. Germline V gives CDR1 SGHRS, CDR2 YFSETQ.

The V call is TRBV5-4, the J call TRBJ1-1, with D unclear. Deletions cut 1 base from V and 5 bases from J, with 9 bases between. Germline CDR1 reads SGHNT; CDR2 reads YYREEE (reference sequence). The CDR3 consists of 13 residues. The CDR3 nucleotides read TGTGCCAGCAGCTTGAATTGGGAGACTGAAGCTTTCTTT. This encodes CASSLNWETEAFF.